The next 10 T cell receptor beta chains were all read from a single sample in a study of identical twins. One entry per CDR3 protein, called by TCRdb with MiXCR from the 5' RACE reads. The sample includes around 1.7 million distinct CDR3 sequences, less than 35% of them seen just once. Sequences were obtained from cord blood. The receptors come from a newborn girl in good health.

Of note for this clonotype: One end of the junction fails to match germline, which may point to a read error. The chain has TRBV24-1 and TRBJ2-1; D possibly corresponds to TRBD1 (5 bases). Germline values: CDR1 KGHDR, CDR2 SFDVKD. This CDR3 contains 17 residues. CDR3 residues: CATGDLGRQSSYNEQFF. The CDR3 bases are TGTGCCACCGGTGATTTGGGGCGGCAGAGCTCCTACAATGAGCAGTTCTTC.

The sample holds a few counts of this clonotype. The chain is built from TRBV3-1 and TRBJ1-1; D may be TRBD1 (5 bases). Germline V gene sequence: CDR1 LGHDT, CDR2 YNNKEL (reference sequence). With 1 base removed from V and 7 bases from J, the gap between germline ends came to 16 bases. The CDR3 is 15 amino acids. The CDR3 region is CASSQAGGRSFEAFF. Written as DNA, the CDR3 is TGTGCCAGCAGCCAAGCGGGGGGTAGGTCCTTTGAAGCTTTCTTT.

The chain combines TRBV10-3 with TRBJ2-1; 8 nucleotides line up with TRBD1. Germline trimming cut 4 bases from V and 7 bases from J; bases unmatched to any gene: 6. CDR1 is ENHRY, CDR2 SYGVKD, per germline. The CDR3 has 14 amino acids. CDR3 nucleotide sequence: TGTGCCATCAGTGGGGGACAGGCGGGGAATGAGCAGTTCTTC. Amino acids: CAISGGQAGNEQFF.

The genes are TRBV7-9 and TRBJ2-7, with D maybe TRBD2 (6 bases). This CDR3 contains 12 residues. The ends were cut back, 3 bases at V and 10 bases at J, with 13 bases in the middle. Looked up from germline, CDR1 is SEHNR and CDR2 is FQNEAQ (reference sequence). The CDR3 nucleotides read TGTGCCAGCAGCTTCGGTCGGGGGAAACAGTACTTC. Translation gives CASSFGRGKQYF.

The V and J genes are TRBV20-1 and TRBJ2-1, with D possibly matching TRBD2 (6 bases). CDR3 length: 13 residues. V was cut by 6 bases and J by 5 bases, with 14 bases left in between. Germline assignment: CDR1 DFQATT and CDR2 SNEGSKA (reference sequence). CDR3 protein: CSAGRGLNNEQFF. In DNA, the CDR3 is TGCAGTGCCGGACGGGGACTTAACAATGAGCAGTTCTTC.

This clonotype was counted ten times or more. The chain joins TRBV29-1 to TRBJ2-7, with D possibly being TRBD1 (6 bases). The CDR3 spans 12 residues. Germline CDR1 reads SQVTM; CDR2 reads ANQGSEA. Trimming cost V 6 bases and J 2 bases, with 11 bases left between them. CDR3 residues: CSVVDRTYEQYF. As DNA, the CDR3 is TGCAGCGTAGTAGACAGGACCTACGAGCAGTACTTC.

This clonotype has only one observation. J is TRBJ2-2 and V is TRBV29-1, with TRBD1 matching 7 bases. The CDR3 is 14 residues long. V was clipped by 4 bases and J by 4 bases; unmatched bases: 6. Germline loops: CDR1 SQVTM, CDR2 ANQGSEA. CDR3 region: CSVGGQEPTGELFF. The CDR3 DNA reads as TGCAGCGTTGGCGGACAGGAACCCACCGGGGAGCTGTTTTTT.

The CDR3 spells CASSVQTGTLTNEQYF. The CDR3 DNA sequence: TGTGCCAGCAGCGTTCAAACCGGGACTCTTACGAATGAGCAGTACTTC. The chain has TRBV27 and TRBJ2-1; the D gene is possibly TRBD2 (6 bases). The end of the DNA is better explained by TRBJ2-7, so the J call may be wrong. This CDR3 contains 16 residues. In germline, CDR1 is MNHEY, CDR2 SMNVEV (reference sequence).

As to this clonotype: A much larger clonotype is one base distant, so this may be a read error. J is TRBJ2-1 and V is TRBV5-1; possibly TRBD1 for D (7 bases). CDR1 is SGHRS and CDR2 is YFSETQ in the germline V gene. The CDR3 extends over 15 amino acids. CDR3 nucleotide sequence: TGCGCCAGCAGCTTGGCCAGGGGGGTCTACAATGAGCGGTTCTTC. Translation: CASSLARGVYNERFF.

This clonotype showed up just a few times. The rearrangement uses TRBV20-1 and TRBJ2-3; tentative D call: TRBD1 (6 bases). In germline, CDR1 is DFQATT, CDR2 SNEGSKA (reference sequence). The CDR3 covers 15 residues. Trimming shortened V by 5 bases and J by 0 bases, and 15 bases separated the two germline ends. The CDR3 DNA is TGCAGTGCTCCCCGGACAGCTCTTAGCACAGATACGCAGTATTTT. It encodes CSAPRTALSTDTQYF.